The rows below give T cell receptor beta chains drawn from one sample of a study of shared clonotypes between healthy human individuals. Assay used: immunoSEQ multiplex PCR; TCRdb lists only in-frame clones, some missing. The sample carries 550,000 to 650,000 clones, 95% to 96% recorded once. Sequenced sample: naive CD8+ T cells sorted from blood. These receptors originate from a woman in her 30s in good health. CDR3s include the opening cysteine and the closing phenylalanine or tryptophan. Fields, in order: V gene, clone size, J gene, D gene, CDR3 protein, CDR3 DNA. D genes are given only for firm matches. The listing skips clone size in some rows; elsewhere it reads once, few, many or a size class.

v_call: TRBV27; clone_size: once; j_call: TRBJ2-1; d_call: -; cdr3_aa: CASSILSSYNEQFF; cdr3_nt: TGTGCCAGCAGCATACTGAGCTCCTACAATGAGCAGTTCTTC
v_call: TRBV27; clone_size: -; j_call: TRBJ2-1; d_call: TRBD2; cdr3_aa: CASSLATTSGYNEQFF; cdr3_nt: TGTGCCAGCAGTTTGGCCACGACTAGCGGTTACAATGAGCAGTTCTTC
v_call: TRBV28; clone_size: -; j_call: TRBJ1-4; d_call: -; cdr3_aa: CASSPIATNEKLFF; cdr3_nt: TGTGCCAGCAGTCCTATCGCAACTAATGAAAAACTGTTTTTT
v_call: TRBV28; clone_size: -; j_call: TRBJ1-4; d_call: -; cdr3_aa: CASTNGLQEINEKLFF; cdr3_nt: TGTGCCAGCACCAATGGACTTCAGGAGATAAATGAAAAACTGTTTTTT
v_call: TRBV2; clone_size: -; j_call: TRBJ2-2; d_call: TRBD2; cdr3_aa: CASSEALYRLAGSTGELFF; cdr3_nt: TGTGCCAGCAGTGAAGCGCTGTATAGACTAGCGGGATCGACCGGGGAGCTGTTTTTT
v_call: TRBV7-8; clone_size: -; j_call: TRBJ2-1; d_call: TRBD2; cdr3_aa: CASSPRVGLAGAEYNEQFF; cdr3_nt: TGTGCCAGCAGCCCCCGGGTAGGACTAGCGGGAGCGGAGTACAATGAGCAGTTCTTC
v_call: TRBV9; clone_size: once; j_call: TRBJ2-7; d_call: -; cdr3_aa: CASSVASTYEQYF; cdr3_nt: TGTGCCAGCAGCGTAGCTAGCACCTACGAGCAGTACTTC
v_call: TRBV9; clone_size: -; j_call: TRBJ2-7; d_call: -; cdr3_aa: CASSGAGGLSYEQYF; cdr3_nt: TGTGCCAGCAGCGGGGCGGGCGGCCTCTCCTACGAGCAGTACTTC
v_call: TRBV14; clone_size: once; j_call: TRBJ2-6; d_call: -; cdr3_aa: CASSQDAIVFSGANVLTF; cdr3_nt: TGTGCCAGCAGCCAAGATGCTATAGTCTTCTCTGGGGCCAACGTCCTGACTTTC
v_call: TRBV27; clone_size: -; j_call: TRBJ2-7; d_call: -; cdr3_aa: CASSERTPSGEQYF; cdr3_nt: TGTGCCAGCTCGGAACGGACTCCCTCAGGCGAGCAGTACTTC